The clone carrying this T cell receptor (beta chain) has just a few counts. Antigen: not known. Libraries for TCRalpha and TCRbeta carried sample barcodes and unique molecular identifiers via 5'RACE. MiXCR was run by TCRdb on the 5' RACE reads, yielding one entry per CDR3 protein. This table holds around 300,000 distinct CDR3 sequences, 12% to 15% found once. The record originates from a study of T-cell memory formation after mild COVID-19. Across the study: TCR clusters were mostly donor specific.

The study, taken as a whole, reports: Contracting clones from day 15 to 85 had balanced CD4/CD8; later expanders favoured CD4+. SARS-CoV-2 specificity of second-wave clones peaking day 37 was unconfirmed.

CDR3 size: 13 residues. The V end lost 5 bases, the J end lost 4 bases, and 11 bases lay between the germline ends. Germline V gives CDR1 MNHNY, CDR2 SVGAGI (reference sequence). This sequence was found in a man younger than 35 who had mild COVID-19 (a few samples of this study predate the infection). Cell type and time point are not known. V gene TRBV6-6 combines with J gene TRBJ1-2, with D maybe TRBD1 (6 bases). The specimen sequenced was PBMCs or a T cell subset sorted from them (not recorded which). CDR3 loop: CASSHRQAYGYTF. The CDR3 nucleotides are TGTGCCAGCAGTCACCGACAGGCCTATGGCTACACCTTC.